The 9 T cell receptor beta chains given below trace back to one sample, sequenced in a study of vaccination and CD4 T cells after COVID-19. No antigen has been assigned to these receptors. Scientists ran DNA taken from cultured CD4+ T cells through the Oncomine TCR Beta short-read assay for sequencing. TCRdb re-derived calls from the PCR reads in MiXCR, one entry per CDR3 protein. Of 10,000 to 15,000 distinct CDR3 sequences detected, 62% appear once; the ten largest clones hold approximately 12%. Treatment given: roughly 10-day PBMC culture with coronavirus spike peptide pools or control peptides (ViraFEST assay). Source material: CD4+ T cells from blood, cultured in vitro. These TCRs come from a human donor who had recovered from COVID-19.

This chain links TRBV21-1 with TRBJ2-7; whether TRBD1, the table's D call, matches the DNA was not checked. TRBV21-1 is marked as a pseudogene. This CDR3 comprises 17 residues. The CDR3 nucleotides are TGTGCCAGCAGCAAATTGAGCAGGGGTTTAATCAGGTACGAGCAGTACTTC. This sequence encodes CASSKLSRGLIRYEQYF.

This clonotype was counted a few times. The chain joins TRBV7-3 to TRBJ2-2, with TRBD2 as a possible D gene (6 bases). The V gene's germline CDR1 is SGHTA and CDR2 FQGTGA. Between the trimmed V and J ends, which lost 2 bases and 4 bases, there was a span of 8 bases. The CDR3 length is 14 residues. The CDR3 region has the DNA TGTGCCAGCAGCTTATTCGGGAGCACCGGGGAGCTGTTTTTT. Translation: CASSLFGSTGELFF.

The genes are TRBV5-3 and TRBJ2-3; 10 bases match TRBD2. TRBV5-3 is an ORF, and what it does is uncertain. The CDR3 consists of 16 residues. With 0 bases clipped from V and 1 base from J, the junction kept 2 bases outside the gene matches. The CDR3 here is CARSLAAGGRTDTQYF. Written as DNA, the CDR3 is TGTGCCAGAAGCTTGGCAGCGGGAGGGCGCACAGATACGCAGTATTTT.

This sequence joins TRBV11-2 and TRBJ2-5, with 7 bases matching TRBD1. Germline trimming cut 5 bases from V and 5 bases from J; bases unmatched to any gene: 14. CDR3 size: 16 residues. Germline lookup yields CDR1 SGHAT and CDR2 FQNNGV. CDR3 region: CASSLGPTTGIETQYF. In nucleotides, the CDR3 is TGTGCCAGCAGCCTAGGGCCAACGACAGGGATTGAGACCCAGTACTTC.

This sequence joins TRBV2 and TRBJ1-1; TRBD1 might be the D (5 bases). In germline, CDR1 is SNHLY, CDR2 FYNNEI. V lost 5 bases and J 8 bases, leaving 18 bases between the germline ends. The CDR3 consists of 14 residues. CDR3 coding DNA: TGTGCCAGCAGTAGGGCCGGGACCCGGGAAGAAGCTTTCTTT. This encodes CASSRAGTREEAFF.

The gene calls are TRBV20-1 and TRBJ2-4; perhaps D is TRBD1 or TRBD2 (5 bases each). Trimming stripped 5 bases from V and 11 bases from J, with 10 bases between. CDR1 is DFQATT, CDR2 SNEGSKA, per germline (reference sequence). CDR3 length: 10 residues. In nucleotides, the CDR3 is TGCAGTGCTCCTTTGGGGGTTCAGTACTTC. It encodes CSAPLGVQYF.

The rearrangement links TRBV18 to TRBJ2-5, with 7 bases lining up with TRBD1. CDR3 length equals 13 residues. With V trimmed by 6 bases and J by 8 bases, 9 bases remained unmatched. In germline, CDR1 is KGHSH, CDR2 LQKENI. The CDR3 nucleotides are TGTGCCAGCTCCCGGGACAGCAAGAGTACCCAGTACTTC. Its protein is CASSRDSKSTQYF.

The J gene is TRBJ1-6, the V gene TRBV19; D perhaps matches TRBD1 (6 bases). Deletions cut 5 bases from V and 9 bases from J, with 11 bases between. CDR3 length: 13 residues. Germline V gives CDR1 LNHDA, CDR2 SQIVND (reference sequence). The CDR3 bases are TGTGCCAGTAGTTATGACAGGACTTCACCCCTCCACTTT. This gives the protein CASSYDRTSPLHF.

The chain combines TRBV24-1 with TRBJ1-5, with a possible D match to TRBD1 (5 bases). V gave up 2 bases and J gave up 5 bases, with 18 bases separating them. This CDR3 spans 17 amino acids. Germline values: CDR1 KGHDR, CDR2 SFDVKD. The CDR3, as DNA: TGTGCCACCAGTGATTCTAAGGCCTGGGGGAAAGATCAGCCCCAGCATTTT. As protein: CATSDSKAWGKDQPQHF.